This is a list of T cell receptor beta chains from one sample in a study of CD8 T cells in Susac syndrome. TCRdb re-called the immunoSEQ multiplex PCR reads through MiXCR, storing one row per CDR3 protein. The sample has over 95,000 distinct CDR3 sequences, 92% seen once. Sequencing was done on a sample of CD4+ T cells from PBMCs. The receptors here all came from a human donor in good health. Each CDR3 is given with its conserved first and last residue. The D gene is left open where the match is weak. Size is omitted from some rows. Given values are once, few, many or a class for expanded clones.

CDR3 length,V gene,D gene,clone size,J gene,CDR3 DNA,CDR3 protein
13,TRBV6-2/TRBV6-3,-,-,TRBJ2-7,TGTGCCAGCACGACCGGGACGTCCTACGAGCAGTACTTC,CASTTGTSYEQYF
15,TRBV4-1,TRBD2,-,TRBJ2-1,TGCGCCAGCAGCCGGGGCGGGACTAATTACAATGAGCAGTTCTTC,CASSRGGTNYNEQFF
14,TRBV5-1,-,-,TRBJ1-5,TGCGCCAGCCCCCCTCTAAGTTGCAATCAGCCCCAGCATTTT,CASPPLSCNQPQHF
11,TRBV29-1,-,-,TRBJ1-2,TGCAGCGTTTCAGGTATTGCCGGCTACACCTTC,CSVSGIAGYTF
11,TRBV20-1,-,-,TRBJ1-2,TGCAGTGCTACGGGGGTGGATGGCTACACCTTC,CSATGVDGYTF
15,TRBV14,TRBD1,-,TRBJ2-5,TGTGCCAGCAGCCGCTTGGGACAGGCCCAAGAGACCCAGTACTTC,CASSRLGQAQETQYF
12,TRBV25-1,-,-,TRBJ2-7,TGTGCCAGCACCGAAGTCCGGGGCGAGCAGTACTTC,CASTEVRGEQYF
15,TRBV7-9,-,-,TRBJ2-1,TGTGCCAGCAGCACACCAGGGCAGGCCTACAATGAGCAGTTCTTC,CASSTPGQAYNEQFF
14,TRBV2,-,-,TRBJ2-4,TGTGCCAGCAGTCATGACACGGCCAAAAACATTCAGTACTTC,CASSHDTAKNIQYF
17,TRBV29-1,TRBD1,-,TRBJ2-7,TGCAGCGTTCCATCGGGACAGGGGCCCACGAGCTCCTACGAGCAGTACTTC,CSVPSGQGPTSSYEQYF
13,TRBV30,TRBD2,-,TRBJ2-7,TGTGCCTGGAGGACTAGCGGAACCTACGAGCAGTACTTC,CAWRTSGTYEQYF
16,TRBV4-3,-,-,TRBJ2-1,TGCGCCAGCAGCCGAAGTTTACAGGGTTGGGTGGATGAGCAGTTCTTC,CASSRSLQGWVDEQFF
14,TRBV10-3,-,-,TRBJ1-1,TGTGCCATCAGTGAGTCGATGTCGTCGGTCGAGGCTTTCTTT,CAISESMSSVEAFF
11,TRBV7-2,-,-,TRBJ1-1,TGTGCCAGCGGCCTGAACACTGAAGCTTTCTTT,CASGLNTEAFF
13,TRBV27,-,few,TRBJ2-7,TGTGCCAGCAGTTTAGCTCCAGGGACCGAGCAGTACTTC,CASSLAPGTEQYF
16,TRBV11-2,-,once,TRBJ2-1,TGTGCCAGCAGCTTAGTGTTGGGCGGGACCTACAATGAGCAGTTCTTC,CASSLVLGGTYNEQFF
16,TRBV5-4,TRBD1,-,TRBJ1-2,TGTGCCAGCAGCTTGGCTCCGGGACAGGGGAACTATGGCTACACCTTC,CASSLAPGQGNYGYTF
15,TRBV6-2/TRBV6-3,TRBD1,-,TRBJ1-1,TGTGCCAGCAGTTACTCGGGACAGGGGCATTATGAAGCTTTCTTT,CASSYSGQGHYEAFF
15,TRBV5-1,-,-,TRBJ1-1,TGCGCCAGCAGGGACGTCCTTGGAGGGAACACTGAAGCTTTCTTT,CASRDVLGGNTEAFF
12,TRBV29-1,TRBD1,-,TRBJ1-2,TGCAGCGTTGTCGGGACAGCCGATGGCTACACCTTC,CSVVGTADGYTF
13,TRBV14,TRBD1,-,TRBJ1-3,TGTGCCAGCAGTGACAGGGCTGGAAACACCATATATTTT,CASSDRAGNTIYF
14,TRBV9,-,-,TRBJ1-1,TGTGCCAGCAGCGTAGTCGAGGGACCGAACGAAGCTTTCTTT,CASSVVEGPNEAFF
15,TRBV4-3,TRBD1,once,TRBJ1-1,TGCGCCAGCAGCCAAGAAGACAGGGGTAAGACTGAAGCTTTCTTT,CASSQEDRGKTEAFF
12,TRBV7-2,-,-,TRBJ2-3,TGTGCCACCCTGGGACGGGCAGATACGCAGTATTTT,CATLGRADTQYF